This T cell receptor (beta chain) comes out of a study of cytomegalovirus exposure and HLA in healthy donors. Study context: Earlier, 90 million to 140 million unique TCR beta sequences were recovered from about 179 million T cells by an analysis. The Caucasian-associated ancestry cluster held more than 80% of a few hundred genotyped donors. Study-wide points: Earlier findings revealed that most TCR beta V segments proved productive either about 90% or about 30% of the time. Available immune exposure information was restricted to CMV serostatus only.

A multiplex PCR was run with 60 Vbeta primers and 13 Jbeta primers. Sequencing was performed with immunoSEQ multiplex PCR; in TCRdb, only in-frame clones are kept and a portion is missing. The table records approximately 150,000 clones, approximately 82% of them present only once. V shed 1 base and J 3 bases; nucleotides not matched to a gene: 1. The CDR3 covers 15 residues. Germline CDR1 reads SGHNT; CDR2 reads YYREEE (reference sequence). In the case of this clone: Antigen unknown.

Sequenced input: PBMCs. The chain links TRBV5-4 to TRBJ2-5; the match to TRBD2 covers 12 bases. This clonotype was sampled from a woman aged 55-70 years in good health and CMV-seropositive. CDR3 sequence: CASSLRLAGEETQYF. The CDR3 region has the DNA TGTGCCAGCAGCTTGAGACTAGCGGGAGAAGAGACCCAGTACTTC.